One and the same sample provided the 23 T cell receptor beta chains below, sequenced in a study of T cells in Graves' hyperthyroidism and ophthalmopathy. The TCR beta CDR3 regions underwent amplification using RNA transcripts as the source. TCR CDR3 underwent first-round RT-PCR with the HTBI primer set. MiXCR, run by TCRdb on the multiplex PCR reads, gives a single entry per CDR3 protein. The repertoire holds more than 550,000 distinct CDR3 sequences, with under 20% as singletons. The sequencing input was blood. Receptors were obtained from a woman aged 50 to 60 with Graves' hyperthyroidism that later progressed to Graves' ophthalmopathy.

This clonotype was found a few times. J is TRBJ1-3 and V is TRBV5-4; D is uncertain. The CDR3 consists of 14 residues. CDR1 and CDR2 (germline): SGHNT, YYREEE (reference sequence). Trimming stripped 0 bases from V and 0 bases from J, with 4 bases between. The CDR3 spells CASSLGLSGNTIYF. As DNA, the CDR3 is TGTGCCAGCAGCTTGGGACTCTCTGGAAACACCATATATTTT.

This clonotype was observed a few times. This chain connects TRBV5-6 to TRBJ2-3, with unresolved D. Germline-derived CDR1 and CDR2 are SGHDT and YYEEEE. Trimming shortened V by 2 bases and J by 0 bases, and 10 bases separated the two germline ends. There are 15 residues in the CDR3. Written as DNA, the CDR3 is TGTGCCAGCAGCTTCGCCGGACCCAGCACAGATACGCAGTATTTT. It specifies CASSFAGPSTDTQYF. The full variable domain, completed using reference TRBV5-6 and TRBJ2-3, is DAGVTQSPTHLIKTRGQQVTLRCSPKSGHDTVSWYQQALGQGPQFIFQYYEEEERQRGNFPDRFSGHQFPNYSSELNVNALLLGDSALYLCASSFAGPSTDTQYFGPGTRLTVL.

This clonotype was seen ten or more times. This chain joins TRBV5-1 and TRBJ2-1; 8 bases fit TRBD1. The CDR3 extends over 15 amino acids. CDR1 and CDR2 (germline): SGHRS, YFSETQ. Trimming took 0 bases from V and 2 from J; bases not matched to a gene: 1. The CDR3 DNA sequence: TGCGCCAGCAGCTTGGCGGACAGGGCCTACAATGAGCAGTTCTTC. This translates into CASSLADRAYNEQFF.

The chain joins TRBV20-1 to TRBJ1-5; D is undetermined. The germline V and J ends were trimmed by 0 bases and 5 bases, with 11 bases remaining between them. Germline V gives CDR1 DFQATT, CDR2 SNEGSKA (reference sequence). The CDR3 consists of 14 residues. The CDR3 sequence: CSARDHRDYQPQHF. The CDR3 nucleotides are TGCAGTGCTAGAGATCATAGGGATTATCAGCCCCAGCATTTT.

The CDR3 DNA follows: TGTGCCATCAGTGAGACCATTGGGACAGGGGATACAGATACGCAGTATTTT. As protein: CAISETIGTGDTDTQYF. The J gene is TRBJ2-3, the V gene TRBV10-3, with 10 bases aligning to TRBD1. Unmatched junction bases numbered 8, after V lost 2 bases and J lost 3 bases. This CDR3 spans 17 amino acids. CDR1 is ENHRY and CDR2 is SYGVKD in the germline V gene.

V gene TRBV19 combines with J gene TRBJ1-3, with D possibly matching TRBD1 (5 bases). Trimming pared 4 bases from V and 2 bases from J, leaving 9 bases between. CDR1 and CDR2 (germline): LNHDA, SQIVND (reference sequence). The CDR3 is made up of 14 amino acids. The DNA of the CDR3 is TGTGCCAGTAGTAACAGGTCGCCTGGAAACACCATATATTTT. This encodes CASSNRSPGNTIYF.

This clonotype was recorded many times. The genes are TRBV5-1 and TRBJ2-7, with D uncertain. CDR1 SGHRS and CDR2 YFSETQ come from the germline V gene. The V end lost 5 bases, the J end lost 0 bases, and 6 bases lay between the germline ends. The CDR3 extends over 12 amino acids. CDR3 nucleotides: TGCGCCAGCAGAGGCTCCTCCTACGAGCAGTACTTC. Protein sequence: CASRGSSYEQYF.

The V and J genes are TRBV12-5 and TRBJ2-2; D might be TRBD1 or TRBD2, each matching 5 bases. There are 16 residues in the CDR3. CDR1 and CDR2 (germline): LGHNT, FRNRAP. The V end was cut by 1 base, the J end by 0 bases, with 9 bases between. The DNA for the CDR3 is TGTGCTAGTGGTTTGGGAGGGGCCGCGAACACCGGGGAGCTGTTTTTT. It encodes CASGLGGAANTGELFF.

Details on this clonotype: This may come from a read error, since a much larger clone is one base off. The chain uses TRBV12-3 or TRBV12-4 and TRBJ1-6; 7 bases align to TRBD1. J gave up 7 bases and V 6 bases, and 6 bases lay outside the gene matches. The CDR3 totals 14 residues. The CDR3 nucleotides read TGTGCCAGCAGGTGGGACAGAACCAATTCACCCCTCCACTTT. This gives the protein CASRWDRTNSPLHF.

This clonotype was counted between two and nine times. V usage is TRBV25-1 and J usage is TRBJ1-1; D not resolved. CDR3 length: 19 amino acids. The V end lost 1 base, the J end lost 4 bases, and 25 bases lay between the germline ends. The germline V gene has CDR1 MGHDK and CDR2 SYGVNS. The CDR3 nucleotides read TGTGCCAGCAGTGAATTGGGAGGAGACATGCGTCCCCGTGGCACTGAAGCTTTCTTT. Its protein product is CASSELGGDMRPRGTEAFF.

This clonotype has just a few counts. The chain is built from TRBV4-1 and TRBJ2-3, with D hard to call. Germline CDR1 reads MGHRA; CDR2 reads YSYEKL. Trimming pared 1 base from V and 2 bases from J, leaving 7 bases between. This CDR3 region has 14 residues. The CDR3 DNA follows: TGCGCCAGCAGCCAAGTTTCCCTCACAGATACGCAGTATTTT. It translates to CASSQVSLTDTQYF.

The chain joins TRBV7-6 to TRBJ2-3; D might be TRBD1 (5 bases). Germline loops: CDR1 SGHVS, CDR2 FNYEAQ. With 0 bases removed from V and 5 bases from J, the gap between germline ends came to 12 bases. CDR3 length: 15 amino acids. The DNA of the CDR3 is TGTGCCAGCAGCTTAGCTGGCAGGGCGAGAGATACGCAGTATTTT. It specifies CASSLAGRARDTQYF.

The genes are TRBV19 and TRBJ2-2; 7 nucleotides match TRBD1. Losses at the gene ends were 7 bases for V and 4 bases for J; bases not matched to a gene: 9. The CDR3 consists of 15 residues. The germline gives CDR1 LNHDA, CDR2 SQIVND (reference sequence). The CDR3 spells CASKGVGGATGELFF. The CDR3 nucleotides are TGTGCCAGTAAGGGAGTAGGGGGCGCCACCGGGGAGCTGTTTTTT.

This clonotype was picked up a small number of times. The rearrangement uses TRBV20-1 and TRBJ2-1, with TRBD2 as a possible D gene (5 bases). This CDR3 has 15 residues. The germline V gene encodes CDR1 DFQATT and CDR2 SNEGSKA (reference sequence). Trimming shortened V by 6 bases and J by 4 bases, and 19 bases separated the two germline ends. The CDR3 DNA follows: TGCAGTGCATACGGACTGCACCCCGTGTACAATGAGCAGTTCTTC. This codes for CSAYGLHPVYNEQFF.

This clonotype was seen many times. The genes are TRBV3-1 and TRBJ2-3; 7 nucleotides agree with TRBD2. The junction had 11 bases not matched to a gene; V was cut back by 8 bases and J by 3 bases. The CDR3 sequence is 15 residues long. Germline V gene lookup returns CDR1 LGHDT and CDR2 YNNKEL (reference sequence). The CDR3 reads CASRESGVRTDTQYF. The DNA of the CDR3 is TGTGCCAGCCGAGAGAGCGGGGTGAGAACAGATACGCAGTATTTT.

This clonotype was detected ten times or more. The chain links TRBV11-2 to TRBJ2-7, with a tentative D call TRBD2 (6 bases). CDR3 length equals 15 residues. Deletions cut 5 bases from V and 0 bases from J, with 14 bases between. Germline-derived CDR1 and CDR2 are SGHAT and FQNNGV. This CDR3 reads CASSNGGRGSYEQYF. For the CDR3, the DNA is TGTGCCAGCAGCAACGGGGGAAGAGGCTCCTACGAGCAGTACTTC. The complete variable domain, with remaining parts taken from reference TRBV11-2 and TRBJ2-7, reads EAGVAQSPRYKIIEKRQSVAFWCNPISGHATLYWYQQILGQGPKLLIQFQNNGVVDDSQLPKDRFSAERLKGVDSTLKIQPAKLEDSAVYLCASSNGGRGSYEQYFGPGTRLTVT.

The table lists this clonotype with many counts. The chain couples TRBV3-1 to TRBJ1-2; D is ambiguous. The CDR3 length is 14 residues. Germline CDR1 and CDR2: LGHDT and YNNKEL (reference sequence). The V end was cut by 4 bases, the J end by 4 bases, with 13 bases between. CDR3 nucleotide sequence: TGTGCCAGCAGCCCGCCGGTAGGGATCTATGGCTACACCTTC. Residues: CASSPPVGIYGYTF.

This clonotype showed up many times. The rearrangement joins TRBV2 to TRBJ1-2; D gene unclear. V lost 4 bases and J 8 bases, leaving 20 bases between the germline ends. The CDR3 contains 15 residues. Germline V gene data show CDR1 as SNHLY and CDR2 as FYNNEI. The CDR3 DNA sequence: TGTGCCAGCAGTGGCTCCGCTGTCCCCCTTTTCGGCTACACCTTC. Its translation is CASSGSAVPLFGYTF.

This clonotype was detected ten times or more. The chain recombines TRBV6-2 or TRBV6-3 with TRBJ2-1, with TRBD2 matching over 16 bases. The CDR3 contains 15 residues. V shed 9 bases, J shed 7 bases, and the junction held 6 bases outside the gene matches. The germline V gene encodes CDR1 MNHEY and CDR2 SVGEGT. The CDR3 is CASLPGLAGGNEQFF. The CDR3 DNA sequence: TGTGCCAGTCTACCGGGACTAGCGGGGGGGAATGAGCAGTTCTTC.

Ten or more counts support this clonotype. J is TRBJ2-3 and V is TRBV5-5, with 8 positions matching TRBD2. Germline V gives CDR1 SGHKS, CDR2 YYEKEE (reference sequence). V shed 3 bases and J 1 base; nucleotides not matched to a gene: 4. This CDR3 is built from 15 residues. The CDR3 protein is CASSSSRGGTDTQYF. CDR3 sequence (DNA): TGTGCCAGCAGCTCGTCGCGGGGGGGCACAGATACGCAGTATTTT.

This clonotype has a count of ten or more. This chain uses TRBV18 with TRBJ1-1; perhaps TRBD1 as D (5 bases). In germline, CDR1 is KGHSH, CDR2 LQKENI. The CDR3 contains 15 residues. The V end was cut by 2 bases, the J end by 0 bases, with 10 bases between. CDR3 bases: TGTGCCAGCTCACCAGCAGGGAGAGTGAACACTGAAGCTTTCTTT. Translation gives CASSPAGRVNTEAFF.

Turning to this clonotype: Since a much larger clone is just one base distant, this may be a read error. This is likely a read error, given that the CDR3 carries no conserved phenylalanine or tryptophan at its end. The chain carries TRBV20-1 and TRBJ1-1, with a possible D match to TRBD1 (6 bases). CDR1 is DFQATT and CDR2 is SNEGSKA in the germline V gene (reference sequence). Trimming removed 2 bases from V and 3 bases from J, with 13 bases in between. The length of the CDR3 is 14 residues. The CDR3 here is CSARSRGIYTEAFI. The CDR3 DNA reads TGCAGTGCTAGAAGCAGGGGTATCTACACTGAAGCTTTCATT.

This clonotype occurred many times. The chain links TRBV2 to TRBJ2-5; D not certain. The V and J ends lost 2 bases and 2 bases respectively, with 9 bases between them. CDR3 length: 14 amino acids. CDR1 and CDR2 (germline): SNHLY, FYNNEI. CDR3 bases: TGTGCCAGCAGTGAATTCGCGATTCAAGAGACCCAGTACTTC. Translation: CASSEFAIQETQYF.